This record concerns one T cell receptor (beta chain) sequence. Its antigen is not known. One end of the junction is discordant with germline, which a read error may explain. This CDR3 is built from 13 residues. These data originate in a study of tumor and adjacent non-tumor tissue in lung cancer. Whole-study results and caveats: Normal lung showed higher cumulative top 100 clone frequency than tumor.

A modified ARM-PCR protocol with three rounds of nested PCR amplified TCRbeta. Each CDR3 protein gets one entry after TCRdb re-called the multiplex PCR reads with MiXCR. The repertoire consists of 90,000 to 110,000 distinct CDR3 sequences, with roughly 80% occurring once and the leading ten covering about 39%. The template was RNA from unsorted bulk tissue. The genes are TRBV12-3 or TRBV12-4 and TRBJ1-5; no clear D. The source is an older woman with non-small cell lung cancer. The sequencing sample was made of lung tumor tissue. As DNA, the CDR3 is TGTACCAGCACTCGGAACGCTGTAGAGTCCCAGCATTTT. Translated, it gives CTSTRNAVESQHF.